A single sample is the source of the 24 T cell receptor beta chains below, sequenced in a study of cytomegalovirus exposure and HLA in healthy donors. The PCR employed 60 Vbeta primers together with 13 Jbeta primers. The table came from immunoSEQ multiplex PCR; TCRdb's copy has only in-frame clones and leaves some out. The top ten hold 2.5% to 3% of the sample, which has 75,000 to 95,000 clones, 69% seen once. The sequencing input was PBMCs. These TCRs come from a man aged 50 to 59 in good health and CMV-seronegative.

The chain carries TRBV2 and TRBJ2-2; no definite D call. Germline CDR1 is SNHLY and CDR2 is FYNNEI. The CDR3 runs 13 residues. Deletions cut 4 bases from V and 6 bases from J, with 9 bases between. As DNA, the CDR3 is TGTGCCAGCAGTGTGTATAGCTCCGGGGAGCTGTTTTTT. Protein sequence: CASSVYSSGELFF.

Only a few counts were recorded for this clone. The chain links TRBV2 to TRBJ1-1; D call uncertain. CDR1 is SNHLY and CDR2 is FYNNEI in the germline V gene. The length of the CDR3 is 11 residues. V was clipped by 6 bases and J by 8 bases, with 10 bases between them. The CDR3 here is CASRLTPEAFF. DNA for the CDR3: TGTGCCAGCAGACTAACACCCGAAGCTTTCTTT.

The V and J genes are TRBV29-1 and TRBJ2-5; TRBD2 matches 8 bases. Trimming cost V 4 bases and J 5 bases; bases outside gene matches: 6. This CDR3 is built from 13 residues. The germline V gene encodes CDR1 SQVTM and CDR2 ANQGSEA. CDR3 in DNA: TGCAGCGTTGTACGGGGGGGCATGGAGACCCAGTACTTC. Protein: CSVVRGGMETQYF. The full variable domain, in which reference TRBV29-1 and TRBJ2-5 provide the parts outside the CDR3, is SAVISQKPSRDICQRGTSLTIQCQVDSQVTMMFWYRQQPGQSLTLIATANQGSEATYESGFVIDKFPISRPNLTFSTLTVSNMSPEDSSIYLCSVVRGGMETQYFGPGTRLLVL.

This clone was seen more than once but under ten times. This sequence joins TRBV7-2 and TRBJ1-5, with TRBD1 matching 9 bases. The CDR3 covers 15 residues. Germline-derived CDR1 and CDR2 are SGHTA and FQGNSA. Losses at the gene ends were 1 base for V and 6 bases for J; bases not matched to a gene: 4. This chain's CDR3 is CASSLGDRVGQPQHF. CDR3 DNA: TGTGCCAGCAGCTTAGGGGACAGGGTTGGTCAGCCCCAGCATTTT.

This clone occurred a few times. This chain connects TRBV7-2 to TRBJ2-7; 8 nucleotides agree with TRBD2. Losses at the gene ends were 5 bases for V and 6 bases for J; bases not matched to a gene: 6. This CDR3 region has 13 residues. The germline V gene encodes CDR1 SGHTA and CDR2 FQGNSA. CDR3 region: CASSVGRAGEQYV. The CDR3 DNA reads TGTGCCAGCAGCGTCGGGAGGGCAGGCGAGCAGTACGTC.

The V and J genes are TRBV9 and TRBJ1-1; D perhaps matches TRBD1 (6 bases). CDR3 size: 13 residues. Trimming pared 2 bases from V and 4 bases from J, leaving 9 bases between. CDR1 is SGDLS, CDR2 YYNGEE, per germline. In DNA, the CDR3 is TGTGCCAGCAGCGTCACAGGGAGCACTGAAGCTTTCTTT. Its translation is CASSVTGSTEAFF.

This clone was found a few times. V and J are TRBV5-4 and TRBJ1-3; the D is unclear. Germline CDR1 and CDR2: SGHNT and YYREEE (reference sequence). The V end was cut by 0 bases, the J end by 4 bases, with 5 bases between. The CDR3 totals 13 residues. CDR3 sequence: CASSLAGGNTIYF. Written as DNA, the CDR3 is TGTGCCAGCAGCTTGGCCGGGGGAAACACCATATATTTT.

This clone was observed a few times. The rearrangement joins TRBV7-3 to TRBJ1-6; no reliable D call. V lost 2 bases and J 10 bases, leaving 9 bases between the germline ends. Germline assignment: CDR1 SGHTA and CDR2 FQGTGA. The CDR3 is 13 amino acids. The CDR3 bases are TGTGCCAGCAGCTTAGAAAGAGGATCACCCCTCCACTTT. Its translation is CASSLERGSPLHF. The full variable domain, its missing parts supplied by reference TRBV7-3 and TRBJ1-6, is GAGVSQTPSNKVTEKGKYVELRCDPISGHTALYWYRQSLGQGPEFLIYFQGTGAADDSGLPNDRFFAVRPEGSVSTLKIQRTERGDSAVYLCASSLERGSPLHFGNGTRLTVT.

The gene calls are TRBV4-1 and TRBJ2-7; weak D call: TRBD1 (6 bases). The CDR3 is 16 amino acids. Trimming took 0 bases from V and 5 from J, leaving 17 bases between them. From germline, CDR1 is MGHRA and CDR2 YSYEKL. The DNA of the CDR3 is TGCGCCAGCAGCCAAGAGGCGACAGGTGCGTTGGACGAGCAGTACTTC. Protein sequence: CASSQEATGALDEQYF.

This clone has just a few counts. This chain joins TRBV4-1 and TRBJ1-3; 9 positions match TRBD1. This CDR3 is built from 17 residues. Germline V gene data show CDR1 as MGHRA and CDR2 as YSYEKL. V dropped 4 bases and J dropped 4; count of bases not matched to a gene: 11. As DNA, the CDR3 is TGCGCCAGCAGCCTGGGACAGGGACTAACGCGAGGAAACACCATATATTTT. Amino acids: CASSLGQGLTRGNTIYF.

This clone occurred once. The chain has TRBV6-1 and TRBJ1-5; no clear D. The CDR3 covers 13 residues. With 2 bases removed from V and 10 bases from J, the gap between germline ends came to 12 bases. Germline CDR1 is MNHNS and CDR2 is SASEGT. CDR3 DNA sequence: TGTGCCAGCAGTGAATGGGAGGATCTTCCCCAGCATTTT. This translates into CASSEWEDLPQHF.

This clone was seen more than once but under ten times. The chain uses TRBV9 and TRBJ2-3, with unresolved D. V was trimmed by 0 bases and J by 4 bases, leaving 3 bases between them. Germline-derived CDR1 and CDR2 are SGDLS and YYNGEE. The CDR3 contains 12 residues. CDR3 sequence: CASSVAADTQYF. CDR3 DNA: TGTGCCAGCAGCGTAGCAGCAGATACGCAGTATTTT.

The chain couples TRBV7-6 to TRBJ2-2, with D maybe TRBD2 (6 bases). The CDR3 loop spans 15 amino acids. The V and J ends lost 1 base and 7 bases respectively, with 13 bases between them. The V gene's germline CDR1 is SGHVS and CDR2 FNYEAQ. CDR3 coding DNA: TGTGCCAGCAGCTTAGATCCGGGAGTGAGCGGGGAGCTGTTTTTT. This encodes CASSLDPGVSGELFF. Full variable domain (outside the CDR3, taken from reference TRBV7-6 and TRBJ2-2): GAGVSQSPRYKVTKRGQDVALRCDPISGHVSLYWYRQALGQGPEFLTYFNYEAQQDKSGLPNDRFSAERPEGSISTLTIQRTEQRDSAMYRCASSLDPGVSGELFFGEGSRLTVL.

This clone was counted a few times. This chain links TRBV5-6 with TRBJ1-5, with TRBD1 matching 9 bases. Germline V gives CDR1 SGHDT, CDR2 YYEEEE. This CDR3 has 14 residues. The V gene end was trimmed by 4 bases and the J gene end by 5 bases; junction bases not matched to a gene: 4. CDR3 bases: TGTGCCAGCAGCCCAGACAGGGGGGATCAGCCCCAGCATTTT. Its protein is CASSPDRGDQPQHF.

The genes are TRBV29-1 and TRBJ2-3, with a weak D call TRBD1 (8 bases). V was pared by 6 bases and J by 6 bases, with 19 bases between. Germline V gene data show CDR1 as SQVTM and CDR2 as ANQGSEA. The CDR3 has 14 amino acids. This CDR3 reads CSVAQGGTPDTQYF. For the CDR3, the DNA is TGCAGCGTAGCACAGGGGGGGACACCTGATACGCAGTATTTT.

The V call is TRBV5-4, the J call TRBJ2-5; 8 bases are a match to TRBD2. V shed 3 bases and J 1 base; nucleotides not matched to a gene: 5. The CDR3 consists of 15 residues. Germline V gene sequence: CDR1 SGHNT, CDR2 YYREEE (reference sequence). Here the CDR3 DNA reads TGTGCCAGCAGCTCCAGCGGGGGAGTCCAAGAGACCCAGTACTTC. Protein product: CASSSSGGVQETQYF. The entire variable domain, with the rest obtained from reference TRBV5-4 and TRBJ2-5, is as follows: ETGVTQSPTHLIKTRGQQVTLRCSSQSGHNTVSWYQQALGQGPQFIFQYYREEENGRGNFPPRFSGLQFPNYSSELNVNALELDDSALYLCASSSSGGVQETQYFGPGTRLLVL.

This chain uses TRBV10-3 with TRBJ2-7; D perhaps matches TRBD2 (6 bases). V was shortened by 7 bases and J by 7 bases, with 17 bases between the two germline ends. The CDR3 runs to 13 residues. The germline CDR1 and CDR2 sequences are ENHRY and SYGVKD. This CDR3 is CAITRDLPGEQYF. The CDR3 region has the DNA TGTGCCATCACCCGGGACTTGCCGGGGGAGCAGTACTTC.

The sample holds one count of this clone. The chain is built from TRBV5-6 and TRBJ1-6; D is possibly TRBD1 (5 bases). Germline CDR1 and CDR2: SGHDT and YYEEEE. The V gene lost 1 base and the J gene lost 7 bases, with 9 bases spanning the gap. The CDR3 length is 14 residues. CDR3 in DNA: TGTGCCAGCAGCTTGATAGGGGTCAATTCACCCCTCCACTTT. This codes for CASSLIGVNSPLHF.

This chain joins TRBV5-1 and TRBJ1-2; D is unclear. With 0 bases removed from V and 0 bases from J, the gap between germline ends came to 9 bases. Germline values: CDR1 SGHRS, CDR2 YFSETQ. The CDR3 runs 15 residues. The CDR3 DNA follows: TGCGCCAGCAGCTTGGGAGATCTCGCTAACTATGGCTACACCTTC. Translation: CASSLGDLANYGYTF.

This clone was counted a single time. The CDR3 is CASSSPISLSGHEQYF. As DNA, the CDR3 is TGTGCCAGCAGTTCTCCCATTAGCCTCAGCGGCCACGAGCAGTACTTC. This sequence joins TRBV28 and TRBJ2-7, with D possibly matching TRBD2 (5 bases). The CDR3 is 16 residues long. V was pared by 4 bases and J by 5 bases, with 21 bases between. Germline V gives CDR1 MDHEN, CDR2 SYDVKM.

This clone was detected a few times. This rearrangement joins TRBV7-9 to TRBJ2-5; 7 bases agree with TRBD2. Germline V lookup: CDR1 SEHNR, CDR2 FQNEAQ (reference sequence). The CDR3 loop spans 17 amino acids. Trimming cost V 5 bases and J 3 bases; bases outside gene matches: 15. The CDR3 DNA reads as TGTGCCAGCAGCCCAGGGCGGGGTCCTAGCGGAGAAGAGACCCAGTACTTC. This gives the protein CASSPGRGPSGEETQYF.

The V call is TRBV2, the J call TRBJ2-7; TRBD1 aligns across 7 bases. The germline gives CDR1 SNHLY, CDR2 FYNNEI. This CDR3 contains 15 residues. Unmatched junction bases numbered 7, after V lost 2 bases and J lost 3 bases. The CDR3 nucleotides read TGTGCCAGCAGTGAAATGGGACAGCAGTTCTACGAGCAGTACTTC. Its translation: CASSEMGQQFYEQYF.

A single count supports this clone. The gene calls are TRBV2 and TRBJ2-7; perhaps TRBD1 as D (5 bases). In germline, CDR1 is SNHLY, CDR2 FYNNEI. V shed 5 bases and J shed 0 bases, with 14 bases lying between them. The CDR3 has 15 amino acids. The CDR3 is CASSTRVVSSYEQYF. CDR3 coding DNA: TGTGCCAGCAGTACCAGGGTGGTGAGCTCCTACGAGCAGTACTTC.

This clone was detected only once. This sequence joins TRBV19 and TRBJ1-1; D is ambiguous. The CDR3 consists of 13 residues. Trimming removed 4 bases from V and 1 base from J, with 7 bases in between. Germline CDR1 is LNHDA and CDR2 is SQIVND (reference sequence). The CDR3 loop reads CASSTVPNTEAFF. The CDR3 bases are TGTGCCAGTAGTACCGTCCCGAACACTGAAGCTTTCTTT.